This T cell receptor beta chain was documented in a study of blood T cell repertoires in COVID-19. The length of the CDR3 is 15 residues. In germline, CDR1 is SGHAT, CDR2 FQNNGV. The J segment lost 3 bases and the V segment lost 1 base, leaving 3 bases of the junction unmatched. Profiled with immunoSEQ multiplex PCR; TCRdb holds only in-frame clones, not every one. This repertoire shows under 200,000 clones, about 81% found once; its top ten account for 7.8%. Source material: peripheral blood. The source is a woman aged 60 to 75 with COVID-19, enrolled during active disease. The chain has TRBV11-2 and TRBJ1-5; 7 positions agree with TRBD1. CDR3 nucleotides: TGTGCCAGCAGCTTAGGTACAGGGGTCAATCAGCCCCAGCATTTT. Amino acids: CASSLGTGVNQPQHF. Full variable domain (remainder filled in from reference TRBV11-2 and TRBJ1-5): EAGVAQSPRYKIIEKRQSVAFWCNPISGHATLYWYQQILGQGPKLLIQFQNNGVVDDSQLPKDRFSAERLKGVDSTLKIQPAKLEDSAVYLCASSLGTGVNQPQHFGDGTRLSIL.